These 13 T cell receptor beta chains share one sample of origin, sequenced in a study of cytomegalovirus exposure and HLA in healthy donors. With 60 Vbeta and 13 Jbeta primers, the PCR was carried out. The assay was immunoSEQ multiplex PCR, and TCRdb's table has in-frame clones only and misses some. The repertoire has approximately 280,000 clones, just over 85% of them found once; the top ten carry around 4%. Sequencing was performed on PBMCs. The receptors come from a man in his forties or fifties in good health and CMV-seropositive.

The V call is TRBV28, the J call TRBJ2-4, with D perhaps TRBD2 (5 bases). CDR3 size: 15 residues. V was pared by 5 bases and J by 0 bases, with 11 bases between. CDR1 MDHEN and CDR2 SYDVKM come from the germline V gene. Written as DNA, the CDR3 is TGTGCCAGCAGTGGGGTGACTATAGCCAAAAACATTCAGTACTTC. Translated: CASSGVTIAKNIQYF.

The chain is built from TRBV28 and TRBJ1-2, with TRBD1 identical over 7 bases. V lost 8 bases to trimming and J lost 5 bases; unmatched junction nucleotides: 8. CDR3 length: 13 residues. Germline CDR1 is MDHEN and CDR2 is SYDVKM. The CDR3: CASAPIRGYGYTF. The CDR3 DNA reads as TGTGCCAGCGCACCCATCAGGGGGTATGGCTACACCTTC.

This clone was detected only once. The CDR3 here is CASSQDAGTDTQYF. CDR3 bases: TGCGCCAGCAGCCAAGATGCGGGCACAGATACGCAGTATTTT. The rearrangement uses TRBV4-3 and TRBJ2-3; D is uncertain. CDR3 length equals 14 residues. V was pared by 0 bases and J by 1 base, with 5 bases between. CDR1 LGHNA and CDR2 YSLEER come from the germline V gene.

This chain uses TRBV7-3 with TRBJ1-1; a possible D gene is TRBD1 (6 bases). The V and J ends lost 1 base and 4 bases respectively, with 10 bases between them. Looked up from germline, CDR1 is SGHTA and CDR2 is FQGTGA. The CDR3 is 14 residues long. The CDR3 reads CASSLMGAGTEAFF. CDR3 sequence (DNA): TGTGCCAGCAGCTTAATGGGGGCCGGCACTGAAGCTTTCTTT.

J is TRBJ2-7 and V is TRBV7-8; 9 bases line up with TRBD2. CDR1 and CDR2 from the germline V gene are SGHVS and FQNEAQ. The length of the CDR3 is 17 residues. The V gene end was trimmed by 1 base and the J gene end by 3 bases; junction bases not matched to a gene: 10. Here the CDR3 DNA reads TGTGCCAGCAGCTTAGTTAGGCTAGCGGGATCCTACTACGAGCAGTACTTC. This sequence encodes CASSLVRLAGSYYEQYF.

V usage is TRBV19 and J usage is TRBJ2-7, with D perhaps TRBD1 (5 bases). There are 15 residues in the CDR3. V lost 5 bases and J 0 bases, leaving 14 bases between the germline ends. Germline V gene lookup returns CDR1 LNHDA and CDR2 SQIVND (reference sequence). CDR3 nucleotide sequence: TGTGCCAGTAGTCCCCCAGGGTCACGCTCCTACGAGCAGTACTTC. As protein: CASSPPGSRSYEQYF.

The chain carries TRBV18 and TRBJ1-1, with a weak D call TRBD1 (6 bases). V gave up 6 bases and J gave up 0 bases, with 8 bases separating them. The CDR3 contains 13 residues. Per germline, CDR1 KGHSH and CDR2 LQKENI. The CDR3: CASSKGVNTEAFF. CDR3 DNA sequence: TGTGCCAGCTCGAAGGGGGTGAACACTGAAGCTTTCTTT.

The V and J genes are TRBV21-1 and TRBJ2-7; the D call of TRBD1 is as the table states it, not checked on the DNA. TRBV21-1 is a pseudogene locus. This CDR3 is 16 amino acids long. The CDR3 nucleotides read TGTGCCAGCAGCTTAACTGGAGACAGGGGGTTCTACGAGCAGTACTTC. This gives the protein CASSLTGDRGFYEQYF.

This rearrangement joins TRBV2 to TRBJ2-5, with 13 bases fitting TRBD2. The germline V gene encodes CDR1 SNHLY and CDR2 FYNNEI. The V segment lost 6 bases and the J segment 0 bases; nucleotides outside the gene matches: 1. There are 15 residues in the CDR3. Here the CDR3 reads CASRGLAGYQETQYF. The CDR3 DNA follows: TGTGCCAGCAGGGGACTAGCGGGGTACCAAGAGACCCAGTACTTC.

V and J are TRBV5-1 and TRBJ2-6; 10 bases map to TRBD1. CDR1 is SGHRS, CDR2 YFSETQ, per germline. After removal of 7 bases from V and 0 bases from J, the junction contained 10 bases not matched to a gene. The CDR3 spans 18 residues. CDR3 nucleotide sequence: TGCGCCAGCCGAATTTCCGGGACAGGGGTCTCTGGGGCCAACGTCCTGACTTTC. Its translation is CASRISGTGVSGANVLTF.

The rearrangement links TRBV4-2 to TRBJ2-7; D is perhaps TRBD1 (6 bases). V was trimmed by 0 bases and J by 3 bases, leaving 12 bases between them. This CDR3 contains 15 residues. CDR1 is LGHNA, CDR2 YNFKEQ, per germline. CDR3 bases: TGTGCCAGCAGCCAAGATCAAAGACAGGACTACGAGCAGTACTTC. Protein product: CASSQDQRQDYEQYF.

This rearrangement joins TRBV9 to TRBJ2-1; the D gene is possibly TRBD1 (6 bases). This CDR3 has 15 residues. Germline lookup yields CDR1 SGDLS and CDR2 YYNGEE. V lost 0 bases and J 2 bases, leaving 9 bases between the germline ends. The CDR3, as DNA: TGTGCCAGCAGCGTAGGGGGGCAAGCCTACAATGAGCAGTTCTTC. Protein: CASSVGGQAYNEQFF.

The rearrangement links TRBV18 to TRBJ2-2; 7 nucleotides align to TRBD1. The CDR3 spans 17 residues. Germline V gene sequence: CDR1 KGHSH, CDR2 LQKENI. Trimming at V came to 5 bases and at J to 2 bases, leaving 11 bases not matched to a gene. Here the CDR3 DNA reads TGTGCCAGCTCAGACTGGACCGGGACAGTAAACACCGGGGAGCTGTTTTTT. Its protein is CASSDWTGTVNTGELFF.